In this sample, the clone carrying this T cell receptor beta chain turned up a few times. In germline, CDR1 is LNHNV, CDR2 YYDKDF (reference sequence). This CDR3 has 14 amino acids. Trimming shortened V by 5 bases and J by 2 bases, and 7 bases separated the two germline ends. The sample is drawn from a study of T cells after yellow fever vaccination. 5'RACE template switching generated TCR cDNA, adding a universal primer site and UMIs. TCRdb re-called the 5' RACE reads with MiXCR, one entry per CDR3 protein. In the table there are hundreds of thousands of distinct CDR3 sequences, 15% to 20% of which are singletons.

The source of this sequence is a man aged 30 to 45 who received the YFV17D yellow fever vaccine. The chain links TRBV15 to TRBJ2-6; no definite D call. The sequencing here drew on PBMCs, taken 15 days after the yellow fever booster vaccination. The CDR3 DNA follows: TGTGCCACCAGCCCGCGTACTGGGGCCAACGTCCTGACTTTC. Amino acid sequence: CATSPRTGANVLTF.